These T cell receptor beta chains were read from a single sample in a study of human T cells and chemical hapten exposure. TCRdb called the RACE reads again in MiXCR, with one record for every CDR3 protein. The sample lists roughly 45,000 distinct CDR3 sequences, 9.3% occurring once. Sequenced material: whole blood, taken in connection with sensitization to the hapten diphenylcyclopropenone (DPC). The receptors stem from a woman aged 45-65 years with alopecia areata. Some clones in this sample may be carry-over from other donors' samples. CDR3s include the opening cysteine and the closing phenylalanine or tryptophan. The D gene is left open where the match is weak. Not all rows give a size; the values are once, few, many and, for expanded clones, a class.

j_call,clone_size,d_call,v_call,cdr3_aa,cdr3_nt
TRBJ1-1,NA,NA,TRBV28,CASSPNGEGTEAFF,TGTGCCAGCTCTCCTAATGGCGAAGGGACTGAAGCTTTCTTT
TRBJ1-1,many,TRBD1,TRBV27,CASSGGTANTEAFF,TGTGCCAGCAGTGGCGGGACAGCCAACACTGAAGCTTTCTTT
TRBJ2-2,NA,NA,TRBV6-1,CASSERGVGELFF,TGTGCCAGCAGTGAACGCGGAGTCGGGGAGCTGTTTTTT
TRBJ1-3,many,TRBD1,TRBV7-2,CASSSQTGTSGNTIYF,TGTGCCAGCAGCTCCCAGACAGGGACCTCTGGAAACACCATATATTTT
TRBJ1-2,NA,NA,TRBV20-1,CSASGNGYTF,TGCAGTGCTAGTGGAAATGGCTACACCTTC
TRBJ1-5,many,TRBD1,TRBV6-4,CASSRGQRGNQPQHF,TGTGCCAGCAGCCGGGGACAGAGAGGCAATCAGCCCCAGCATTTT
TRBJ2-7,many,NA,TRBV20-1,CSAPRGGAFYEQYF,TGCAGTGCACCTAGAGGCGGTGCCTTCTACGAGCAGTACTTC
TRBJ2-3,many,TRBD2,TRBV5-1,CASSLGVAGDLDTQYF,TGCGCCAGCAGCTTGGGGGTAGCGGGCGATCTTGATACGCAGTATTTT
TRBJ2-1,NA,NA,TRBV10-1,CAARATSSNEQFF,TGCGCCGCTCGGGCTACTTCTTCCAATGAGCAGTTCTTC
TRBJ2-7,few,NA,TRBV7-2,CASSQRVDSYEQYF,TGTGCCAGCAGCCAGAGGGTAGACTCCTACGAGCAGTACTTC
TRBJ2-3,NA,NA,TRBV30,CAWSVGGLSTDTQYF,TGTGCCTGGAGTGTCGGCGGGCTTAGCACAGATACGCAGTATTTT
TRBJ2-4,many,NA,TRBV28,CASSLTLRGIQYF,TGTGCCAGCAGTTTGACCCTAAGGGGCATTCAGTACTTC
TRBJ1-1,many,NA,TRBV6-6,CASSYGSLNTEAFF,TGTGCCAGCAGTTATGGTAGTCTGAACACTGAAGCTTTCTTT
TRBJ2-3,many,NA,TRBV6-6,CASSYGEISDTQYF,TGTGCCAGCAGTTACGGGGAAATCTCAGATACGCAGTATTTT
TRBJ1-1,many,NA,TRBV29-1,CSVLVLETEAFF,TGCAGCGTTCTGGTCCTGGAAACTGAAGCTTTCTTT
TRBJ2-2,NA,NA,TRBV28,CASSLVLVAGELFF,TGTGCCAGCAGTTTAGTCTTGGTGGCCGGGGAGCTGTTTTTT
TRBJ1-2,many,NA,TRBV12-3/TRBV12-4,CASSLAVYMGGYTF,TGTGCCAGCAGTTTAGCCGTGTATATGGGTGGCTACACCTTC
TRBJ1-5,many,NA,TRBV4-2,CASSQELGVNQPQHF,TGTGCCAGCAGCCAAGAATTGGGGGTAAATCAGCCCCAGCATTTT
TRBJ2-2,many,NA,TRBV7-2,CASSLGKLLTGELFF,TGTGCCAGCAGCTTAGGGAAATTGTTGACCGGGGAGCTGTTTTTT
TRBJ2-1,many,TRBD2,TRBV6-6,CASSYETSGSSVFDEQFF,TGTGCCAGCAGTTACGAGACTAGCGGGAGTTCGGTTTTCGATGAGCAGTTCTTC
TRBJ2-1,many,NA,TRBV9,CASSSERVSSYNEQFF,TGTGCCAGCAGCTCGGAGCGGGTTTCCTCCTACAATGAGCAGTTCTTC